These 5 T cell receptor beta chains were all obtained from the same sample, sequenced in a study of blood T cells in healthy people across ages. Through a sample-barcoded 5' primer and a J-beta primer mix, a second PCR was run for roughly 6 to 11 cycles. TCRdb re-called the 5' RACE reads with MiXCR, one entry per CDR3 protein. The table has about 1 million distinct CDR3 sequences, 35% to 55% seen once. Sequenced material: blood. These receptors all stem from a woman aged 55-75 years in good health.

In its sample, this clonotype was seen once. V gene TRBV29-1 combines with J gene TRBJ2-1; tentatively, D is TRBD1 (5 bases). The V gene's germline CDR1 is SQVTM and CDR2 ANQGSEA. The CDR3 has 13 amino acids. Trimming removed 7 bases from V and 5 bases from J, with 15 bases in between. The CDR3 loop is CSAGWQGDNEQFF. CDR3 bases: TGCAGCGCCGGCTGGCAGGGTGACAATGAGCAGTTCTTC.

This clonotype was observed a few times. The chain recombines TRBV20-1 with TRBJ1-5; a weak D match, TRBD1 (6 bases). Trimming stripped 6 bases from V and 4 bases from J, with 19 bases between. Per the germline V gene, CDR1 is DFQATT and CDR2 is SNEGSKA (reference sequence). The CDR3 has 15 residues. The DNA of the CDR3 is TGCAGTGCATCCTCGGCAGGGACAATGAATCAGCCCCAGCATTTT. Residues: CSASSAGTMNQPQHF.

This clonotype was seen only a few times. The chain is built from TRBV2 and TRBJ2-3; TRBD1 agrees at 7 bases. CDR3 length: 15 residues. CDR1 SNHLY and CDR2 FYNNEI come from the germline V gene. Trimming took 6 bases from V and 3 from J; bases not matched to a gene: 9. The CDR3 DNA reads TGTGCCAGCAGAAACAGGGGCGGCGTTACAGATACGCAGTATTTT. It codes for CASRNRGGVTDTQYF. Filled out from reference TRBV2 and TRBJ2-3, the complete variable domain reads EPEVTQTPSHQVTQMGQEVILRCVPISNHLYFYWYRQILGQKVEFLVSFYNNEISEKSEIFDDQFSVERPDGSNFTLKIRSTKLEDSAMYFCASRNRGGVTDTQYFGPGTRLTVL.

J is TRBJ2-3 and V is TRBV5-1, with 7 bases identical to TRBD2. V trimming: 0 bases; J trimming: 6 bases; junction bases outside the gene matches: 10. The CDR3 runs 16 residues. In germline, CDR1 is SGHRS, CDR2 YFSETQ. The CDR3 sequence: CASSLVLAGESDTQYF. For the CDR3, the DNA is TGCGCCAGCAGCTTGGTCCTCGCGGGAGAATCCGATACGCAGTATTTT.

The chain joins TRBV4-1 to TRBJ2-1; 11 positions match TRBD2. From germline, CDR1 is MGHRA and CDR2 YSYEKL. The CDR3 runs 15 residues. V lost 4 bases and J lost 10; bases outside the gene matches: 9. The CDR3 is CASSRMGLAVYEQFF. Here the CDR3 DNA reads TGCGCCAGCAGCCGCATGGGACTAGCGGTCTACGAGCAGTTCTTC.